These 6 T cell receptor beta chains were all obtained from the same sample, sequenced in a study of T cells in localized non-small cell lung cancer. The protocol was immunoSEQ multiplex PCR, while the TCRdb copy is restricted to in-frame clones and leaves out a portion. This table has 20,000 to 25,000 clones, more than 65% appearing once. The starting material was PBMCs, obtained before any cancer treatment. Receptors were obtained from a man aged 40 to 69 with stage II lung adenocarcinoma.

The chain employs TRBV6-1 and TRBJ1-2; D unclear. V was shortened by 5 bases and J by 5 bases, with 15 bases between the two germline ends. The CDR3 has 14 residues. Per the germline V gene, CDR1 is MNHNS and CDR2 is SASEGT. CDR3 amino acids: CASSRTPQYYGYTF. The DNA of the CDR3 is TGTGCCAGCAGTAGGACCCCTCAATATTATGGCTACACCTTC.

This sequence joins TRBV19 and TRBJ2-2; D call uncertain. The germline gives CDR1 LNHDA, CDR2 SQIVND (reference sequence). The CDR3 covers 15 residues. Trimming took off 2 bases at V and 2 bases at J, with 9 bases between the two ends. The CDR3 region has the DNA TGTGCCAGTAGTATAAGGGCAGTAAACACCGGGGAGCTGTTTTTT. It is translated as CASSIRAVNTGELFF.

The chain uses TRBV4-2 and TRBJ2-2; 11 nucleotides line up with TRBD2. Germline V gene data show CDR1 as LGHNA and CDR2 as YNFKEQ. Trimming removed 0 bases from V and 3 bases from J; junction bases left unmatched: 3. The CDR3 totals 17 residues. The CDR3 sequence is CASSQEASGRYTGELFF. CDR3 DNA sequence: TGTGCCAGCAGCCAAGAAGCTAGCGGGAGGTACACCGGGGAGCTGTTTTTT.

The chain employs TRBV6-1 and TRBJ1-1; no clear D. With 8 bases removed from V and 0 bases from J, the gap between germline ends came to 10 bases. CDR1 and CDR2 from the germline V gene are MNHNS and SASEGT. The CDR3 is made up of 13 amino acids. CDR3 bases: TGTGCCAGCTTTTGGGAACTGAACACTGAAGCTTTCTTT. Translating it yields CASFWELNTEAFF.

J is TRBJ1-2 and V is TRBV27; 7 positions match TRBD1. This CDR3 spans 15 amino acids. Germline CDR1 and CDR2: MNHEY and SMNVEV (reference sequence). With 6 bases clipped from V and 3 bases from J, the junction kept 10 bases outside the gene matches. The CDR3 sequence: CASRPRGQLYYGYTF. In nucleotides, the CDR3 is TGTGCCAGCAGGCCAAGGGGACAGCTATACTATGGCTACACCTTC.

This chain links TRBV9 with TRBJ2-5; the match to TRBD2 covers 9 bases. The CDR3 consists of 15 residues. CDR1 SGDLS and CDR2 YYNGEE come from the germline V gene. The junction had 5 bases not matched to a gene; V was cut back by 1 base and J by 4 bases. This chain's CDR3 is CASSVSGGRGETQYF. The DNA for the CDR3 is TGTGCCAGCAGCGTATCAGGCGGGAGGGGAGAGACCCAGTACTTC. The full variable domain, completed using reference TRBV9 and TRBJ2-5, is DSGVTQTPKHLITATGQRVTLRCSPRSGDLSVYWYQQSLDQGLQFLIQYYNGEERAKGNILERFSAQQFPDLHSELNLSSLELGDSALYFCASSVSGGRGETQYFGPGTRLLVL.